Following are 32 T cell receptor beta chains from one sample sequenced in a study of T cell repertoires in cytomegalovirus infection. These TCRs' antigens remain unknown. TCRdb reprocessed the reads with MiXCR, giving one entry per CDR3 protein. The data show about 900,000 distinct CDR3 sequences, about a third seen once. The material was cultured CD8+ T cells from PBMCs, obtained from culture after CMV antigen stimulation. All receptors derive from a human donor in good health (CMV status not recorded). Some clones in this sample may be carry-over from other donors' samples.

This rearrangement joins TRBV19 to TRBJ1-1; D remains ambiguous. V was clipped by 4 bases and J by 1 base, with 16 bases between them. This CDR3 is built from 16 residues. The germline V gene encodes CDR1 LNHDA and CDR2 SQIVND (reference sequence). The CDR3 spells CASSNPGERPNTEAFF. In DNA form, the CDR3 reads TGTGCCAGTAGTAACCCGGGAGAGAGACCGAACACTGAAGCTTTCTTT.

The chain combines TRBV3-1 with TRBJ2-6; D gene unclear. Germline V CDR1 and CDR2: LGHDT, YNNKEL (reference sequence). V lost 0 bases, J lost 4 bases, and 10 bases lay in between. The CDR3 has 16 amino acids. CDR3 sequence reads: CASSQDTSMGANVLTF. The CDR3 bases are TGTGCCAGCAGCCAAGATACTTCGATGGGGGCCAACGTCCTGACTTTC.

CDR3 sequence (DNA): TGTGCCACCAGCCGGAAAGTCAGGGGCAATCAGCCCCAGCATTTT. Translated: CATSRKVRGNQPQHF. This sequence joins TRBV15 and TRBJ1-5; possibly TRBD1 for D (5 bases). The CDR3 covers 15 residues. Germline loops: CDR1 LNHNV, CDR2 YYDKDF (reference sequence). V was cut by 5 bases and J by 2 bases, with 13 bases left in between.

This clonotype was seen ten or more times. V is TRBV7-3 and J is TRBJ2-3; D is unclear. From germline, CDR1 is SGHTA and CDR2 FQGTGA. CDR3 length: 14 amino acids. V lost 5 bases, J lost 2 bases, and 11 bases lay in between. The CDR3 is CASSDPRPTDTQYF. For the CDR3, the DNA is TGTGCCAGCAGCGATCCTCGCCCCACAGATACGCAGTATTTT.

In its sample, this clonotype was seen a few times. The chain links TRBV6-1 to TRBJ2-5; 9 bases align to TRBD2. Trimming took 5 bases from V and 4 from J; bases not matched to a gene: 8. The CDR3 sequence is 15 residues long. CDR1 and CDR2 from the germline V gene are MNHNS and SASEGT. The CDR3 nucleotides read TGTGCCAGCAGTTATGGTAGCGGGGGTCGAGAGACCCAGTACTTC. This translates into CASSYGSGGRETQYF.

At least ten counts were recorded for this clonotype. CDR3 DNA sequence: TGTGCTTATTACCAAGTCCAAGAGAATGAGCAGTTCTTC. Protein product: CAYYQVQENEQFF. J is TRBJ2-1 and V is TRBV7-9; D remains unclear. The germline V gene encodes CDR1 SEHNR and CDR2 FQNEAQ (reference sequence). CDR3 length: 13 residues.

The chain is built from TRBV6-6 and TRBJ2-1; 12 bases line up with TRBD2. The V segment lost 0 bases and the J segment 6 bases; nucleotides outside the gene matches: 3. From germline, CDR1 is MNHNY and CDR2 SVGAGI (reference sequence). CDR3 length: 16 amino acids. The CDR3 here is CASSYSLAGGGNEQFF. For the CDR3, the DNA is TGTGCCAGCAGTTACTCTCTAGCGGGGGGGGGCAATGAGCAGTTCTTC.

The gene calls are TRBV5-4 and TRBJ2-1, with D maybe TRBD2 (6 bases). The CDR3 loop spans 15 amino acids. V lost 3 bases, J lost 8 bases, and 18 bases lay in between. Per the germline V gene, CDR1 is SGHNT and CDR2 is YYREEE (reference sequence). The CDR3 nucleotides are TGTGCCAGCAGCTGGGGGGACCCAGCTCGGGATGAGCAGTTCTTC. Translated, it gives CASSWGDPARDEQFF.

The gene calls are TRBV10-3 and TRBJ2-1; D not certain. V lost 2 bases to trimming and J lost 1 base, with 18 bases between them. The germline V gene has CDR1 ENHRY and CDR2 SYGVKD. CDR3 length: 18 residues. The CDR3 spells CAISETRVIEKSYNEQFF. The DNA of the CDR3 is TGTGCCATCAGTGAGACTCGGGTCATTGAAAAATCCTACAATGAGCAGTTCTTC.

This clonotype came up many times. The V gene is TRBV7-2, the J gene TRBJ2-3; D is possibly TRBD2 (6 bases). Germline V gene lookup returns CDR1 SGHTA and CDR2 FQGNSA. The V end lost 1 base, the J end lost 3 bases, and 17 bases lay between the germline ends. CDR3 length equals 17 residues. This CDR3 is CASSLGSTTRLTDTQYF. In nucleotides, the CDR3 is TGTGCCAGCAGCTTAGGCTCGACGACTAGACTTACAGATACGCAGTATTTT.

The chain couples TRBV28 to TRBJ2-7; TRBD1 matches at 9 bases. This CDR3 comprises 19 residues. J lost 0 bases, V lost 1 base, and 13 bases had no gene match. Per the germline V gene, CDR1 is MDHEN and CDR2 is SYDVKM. The CDR3 protein is CASSLYLDGGTGSSYEQYV. As DNA, the CDR3 is TGTGCCAGCAGTTTATATTTGGATGGCGGGACAGGGAGCTCCTACGAGCAGTACGTC.

The V call is TRBV19, the J call TRBJ2-1, with no clear D. The germline V gene encodes CDR1 LNHDA and CDR2 SQIVND (reference sequence). The V end was cut by 2 bases, the J end by 12 bases, with 11 bases between. The CDR3 is made up of 12 amino acids. CDR3 amino acids: CASSITVSGQFF. As DNA, the CDR3 is TGTGCCAGTAGTATAACTGTTTCAGGGCAGTTCTTC.

CDR3 sequence: CASKKGGLMSNQPQHF. In DNA form, the CDR3 reads TGTGCCAGCAAAAAAGGGGGACTGATGAGCAATCAGCCCCAGCATTTT. The gene calls are TRBV6-8 and TRBJ1-5; tentative D call: TRBD1 (6 bases). The CDR3 has 16 residues. The germline V gene has CDR1 MNHGY and CDR2 SAAAGT. Trimming stripped 7 bases from V and 1 base from J, with 17 bases between.

As regards this clonotype: One junction end does not reproduce the germline sequence, and a read error may be involved. The chain is built from TRBV7-8 and TRBJ2-6; 8 bases map to TRBD2. Germline CDR1 is SGHVS and CDR2 is FQNEAQ. The CDR3 is 17 residues long. The CDR3 sequence is CVSTPEGPGGGANVLTF. DNA of the CDR3: TGTGTCAGCACCCCAGAGGGACCGGGAGGGGGGGCCAACGTCCTGACTTTC.

The gene calls are TRBV2 and TRBJ1-1; D not resolved. V dropped 9 bases and J dropped 4 bases, with 6 bases sitting between them. The CDR3 is made up of 10 amino acids. CDR1 and CDR2 from the germline V gene are SNHLY and FYNNEI. CDR3 in amino acids: CARWGTEAFF. CDR3 DNA: TGTGCCAGGTGGGGCACTGAAGCTTTCTTT. Drawing the rest from reference TRBV2 and TRBJ1-1, the complete variable domain is EPEVTQTPSHQVTQMGQEVILRCVPISNHLYFYWYRQILGQKVEFLVSFYNNEISEKSEIFDDQFSVERPDGSNFTLKIRSTKLEDSAMYFCARWGTEAFFGQGTRLTVV.

This chain joins TRBV20-1 and TRBJ1-5; D possibly corresponds to TRBD1 (5 bases). Trimming stripped 2 bases from V and 7 bases from J, with 12 bases between. The CDR3 has 13 amino acids. The germline CDR1 and CDR2 sequences are DFQATT and SNEGSKA (reference sequence). The CDR3 nucleotides are TGCAGTGCTAGAACAGGTCGGGACCAGCCCCAGCATTTT. It encodes CSARTGRDQPQHF.

The J gene is TRBJ2-2, the V gene TRBV2; D remains ambiguous. The CDR3 length is 13 residues. Germline V CDR1 and CDR2: SNHLY, FYNNEI. The germline V and J ends were trimmed by 9 bases and 2 bases, with 10 bases remaining between them. CDR3 in DNA: TGTGCCAGTTACAGATCCAACACCGGGGAGCTGTTTTTT. Its translation is CASYRSNTGELFF.

This clonotype was recorded at least ten times. This rearrangement joins TRBV7-8 to TRBJ2-1; D possibly uses TRBD1 or TRBD2 (6 bases each). The CDR3 is made up of 18 amino acids. V was cut by 1 base and J by 0 bases, with 16 bases left in between. CDR1 SGHVS and CDR2 FQNEAQ come from the germline V gene. The CDR3 DNA is TGTGCCAGCAGCTTAGGGGGAGGAGGGGGAAGCTCCTACAATGAGCAGTTCTTC. Amino acid sequence: CASSLGGGGGSSYNEQFF. Using reference TRBV7-8 and TRBJ2-1 for the parts outside the CDR3, the full variable domain is GAGVSQSPRYKVAKRGQDVALRCDPISGHVSLFWYQQALGQGPEFLTYFQNEAQLDKSGLPSDRFFAERPEGSVSTLKIQRTQQEDSAVYLCASSLGGGGGSSYNEQFFGPGTRLTVL.

The chain combines TRBV11-3 with TRBJ2-4; D is possibly TRBD2 (5 bases). The germline CDR1 and CDR2 sequences are SGHNT and YENEEA. The V and J ends lost 3 bases and 6 bases respectively, with 9 bases between them. The CDR3 has 13 residues. CDR3 loop: CASSFGGGNIQYF. Written as DNA, the CDR3 is TGTGCCAGCAGCTTCGGAGGAGGAAACATTCAGTACTTC.

This clonotype was seen repeatedly, ten times or more. The CDR3 DNA reads as TGCGCCAGCAGCCAAGATTGGGCAGACAGACAACAGACCCAGTACTTC. Residues: CASSQDWADRQQTQYF. The chain has TRBV4-3 and TRBJ2-5, with D tentatively TRBD1 (5 bases). The CDR3 contains 16 residues. Trimming pared 0 bases from V and 6 bases from J, leaving 17 bases between. Per germline, CDR1 LGHNA and CDR2 YSLEER.

This clonotype was detected a few times. The chain is built from TRBV2 and TRBJ2-6; no clear D. V shed 1 base and J shed 0 bases, with 7 bases lying between them. CDR1 and CDR2 (germline): SNHLY, FYNNEI. This CDR3 region has 16 residues. CDR3 nucleotides: TGTGCCAGCAGTGAAGGGAGCTCCTCTGGGGCCAACGTCCTGACTTTC. Protein product: CASSEGSSSGANVLTF. The variable domain in full, with the rest retrieved from reference TRBV2 and TRBJ2-6, is EPEVTQTPSHQVTQMGQEVILRCVPISNHLYFYWYRQILGQKVEFLVSFYNNEISEKSEIFDDQFSVERPDGSNFTLKIRSTKLEDSAMYFCASSEGSSSGANVLTFGAGSRLTVL.

There are a few counts of this clonotype. The genes are TRBV14 and TRBJ1-4, with D possibly matching TRBD1 (5 bases). CDR1 and CDR2 (germline): SGHDN, FVKESK. The CDR3 contains 17 residues. The V end lost 1 base, the J end lost 3 bases, and 15 bases lay between the germline ends. The CDR3 reads CASSQAQIQGPNEKLFF. The DNA of the CDR3 is TGTGCCAGCAGCCAAGCTCAAATCCAGGGACCTAATGAAAAACTGTTTTTT. The whole variable domain, filled in from reference TRBV14 and TRBJ1-4, reads EAGVTQFPSHSVIEKGQTVTLRCDPISGHDNLYWYRRVMGKEIKFLLHFVKESKQDESGMPNNRFLAERTGGTYSTLKVQPAELEDSGVYFCASSQAQIQGPNEKLFFGSGTQLSVL.

Regarding this clonotype: Possible read error: a much larger clone is one base away. The rearrangement joins TRBV7-6 to TRBJ2-1; 8 nucleotides align to TRBD2. The CDR3 length is 17 residues. Per the germline V gene, CDR1 is SGHVS and CDR2 is FNYEAQ. CDR3 loop: CASSLPMTGLDYNKQFF. The CDR3 DNA follows: TGTGCCAGCAGCTTACCTATGACGGGACTAGATTACAATAAGCAGTTCTTC.

This clonotype was observed at least ten times. The gene calls are TRBV27 and TRBJ2-1, with D tentatively TRBD2 (5 bases). The CDR3 sequence is 17 residues long. Germline CDR1 reads MNHEY; CDR2 reads SMNVEV (reference sequence). The germline V and J ends were trimmed by 5 bases and 0 bases, with 17 bases remaining between them. CDR3 region: CASSQKVPGSSYNEQFF. CDR3 DNA: TGTGCCAGCAGTCAAAAAGTTCCGGGGAGCTCCTACAATGAGCAGTTCTTC.

The chain links TRBV6-2 or TRBV6-3 to TRBJ2-2; 8 nucleotides agree with TRBD2. The junction had 11 bases not matched to a gene; V was cut back by 5 bases and J by 3 bases. CDR3 size: 17 residues. The V gene's germline CDR1 is MNHEY and CDR2 SVGEGT. The CDR3: CASSKTPGLEYTGELFF. CDR3 DNA: TGTGCCAGCAGTAAGACCCCGGGACTAGAATACACCGGGGAGCTGTTTTTT.

The chain combines TRBV6-1 with TRBJ1-5; D gene ambiguous. The V gene lost 3 bases and the J gene lost 3 bases, with 6 bases spanning the gap. The CDR3 has 13 amino acids. Germline CDR1 and CDR2: MNHNS and SASEGT. CDR3 sequence reads: CASSEVTNQPQHF. The CDR3 nucleotides are TGTGCCAGCAGTGAGGTAACCAATCAGCCCCAGCATTTT.

This clonotype turned up a few times. The rearrangement joins TRBV7-6 to TRBJ1-2; D ambiguous. Germline V gene lookup returns CDR1 SGHVS and CDR2 FNYEAQ. Deletions cut 1 base from V and 5 bases from J, with 11 bases between. The CDR3 contains 14 residues. CDR3 region: CASSLGVSFYGYTF. In DNA form, the CDR3 reads TGTGCCAGCAGCTTAGGGGTTTCCTTTTATGGCTACACCTTC.

The sample holds a few counts of this clonotype. The CDR3 DNA sequence: TGTGCCAGCAGCCAAGAAAGGGGGGCCGGGGCCAACGTCCTGACTTTC. It translates to CASSQERGAGANVLTF. J is TRBJ2-6 and V is TRBV3-1; either TRBD1 or TRBD2 may supply D (6 bases each). Trimming stripped 0 bases from V and 4 bases from J, with 10 bases between. Germline V gene data show CDR1 as LGHDT and CDR2 as YNNKEL (reference sequence). CDR3 size: 16 residues.

The chain links TRBV25-1 to TRBJ2-1; a weak D match, TRBD2 (5 bases). Trimming left V 6 bases short and J 1 base short, with 13 bases between. The germline CDR1 and CDR2 sequences are MGHDK and SYGVNS. The length of the CDR3 is 15 residues. The CDR3 DNA reads as TGTGCCAGCAGAAGCGGAAGTAATTCCTACAATGAGCAGTTCTTC. Translating gives CASRSGSNSYNEQFF. The full variable domain, completed using reference TRBV25-1 and TRBJ2-1, is EADIYQTPRYLVIGTGKKITLECSQTMGHDKMYWYQQDPGMELHLIHYSYGVNSTEKGDLSSESTVSRIRTEHFPLTLESARPSHTSQYLCASRSGSNSYNEQFFGPGTRLTVL.

This clonotype was seen more than once but under ten times. The J gene is TRBJ2-2, the V gene TRBV12-3 or TRBV12-4; weak D call: TRBD1 (6 bases). The length of the CDR3 is 16 residues. Trimming cost V 3 bases and J 5 bases, with 16 bases left between them. This CDR3 reads CASSFGAGAVTGELFF. CDR3 sequence (DNA): TGTGCCAGCAGTTTTGGGGCAGGGGCAGTGACCGGGGAGCTGTTTTTT.

At least ten counts were recorded for this clonotype. The chain has TRBV7-6 and TRBJ2-1; TRBD1 matches at 9 bases. Germline V gene data show CDR1 as SGHVS and CDR2 as FNYEAQ. The CDR3 covers 17 residues. Unmatched junction bases numbered 8, after V lost 4 bases and J lost 1 base. The CDR3 is CASSSPTGGLSYNEQFF. The CDR3, as DNA: TGTGCCAGCAGCTCCCCTACAGGGGGCCTATCCTACAATGAGCAGTTCTTC.

The chain joins TRBV19 to TRBJ2-1, with D possibly matching TRBD2 (6 bases). The V gene lost 0 bases and the J gene lost 1 base, with 13 bases spanning the gap. Per germline, CDR1 LNHDA and CDR2 SQIVND (reference sequence). The length of the CDR3 is 17 residues. The CDR3 spells CASSIDFSRGSYNEQFF. CDR3 sequence (DNA): TGTGCCAGTAGTATAGATTTCAGCCGGGGGTCCTACAATGAGCAGTTCTTC.